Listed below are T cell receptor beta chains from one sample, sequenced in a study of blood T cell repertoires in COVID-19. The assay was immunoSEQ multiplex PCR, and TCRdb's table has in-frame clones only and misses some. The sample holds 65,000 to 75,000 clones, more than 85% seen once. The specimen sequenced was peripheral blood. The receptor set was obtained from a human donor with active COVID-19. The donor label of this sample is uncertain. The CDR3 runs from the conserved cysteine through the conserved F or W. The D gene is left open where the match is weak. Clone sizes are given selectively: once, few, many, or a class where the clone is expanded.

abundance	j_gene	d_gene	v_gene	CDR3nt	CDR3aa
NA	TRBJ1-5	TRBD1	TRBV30	TGTGCCTGGAGTCCTATACAGGGGGCGGGTCAGCCCCAGCATTTT	CAWSPIQGAGQPQHF
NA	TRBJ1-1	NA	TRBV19	TGTGCCAGTAGGGAGAGAAACACTGAAGCTTTCTTT	CASRERNTEAFF
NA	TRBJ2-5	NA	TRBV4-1	TGCGCCAGCAGCCAAGAGGGGGCCCGGGCGGAGACCCAGTACTTC	CASSQEGARAETQYF
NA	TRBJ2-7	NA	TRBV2	TGTGCCAGCAGTGAATTATCAGGCCAGGGTTTCTACGAGCAGTACTTC	CASSELSGQGFYEQYF
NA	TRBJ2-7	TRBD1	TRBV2	TGTGCCACCCAACAGACAGGGGTAGGGAACGAGCAGTACTTC	CATQQTGVGNEQYF
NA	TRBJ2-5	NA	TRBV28	TGTGCCAGTGGGTCCTCAGGGATAAATTACCAAGAGACCCAGTACTTC	CASGSSGINYQETQYF
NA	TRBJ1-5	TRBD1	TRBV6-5	TGTGCCAGCAGCAGGGGGTCAGGGAATCAGCCCCAGCATTTT	CASSRGSGNQPQHF
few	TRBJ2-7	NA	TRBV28	TGTGCCAGCACCATCCAGGGGACGGTCTCCTACGAGCAGTACTTC	CASTIQGTVSYEQYF
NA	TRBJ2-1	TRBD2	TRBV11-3	TGTGCCAGCAGCTTAGATGGCCTAGCGGGAGTTGGTGAGCAGTTCTTC	CASSLDGLAGVGEQFF
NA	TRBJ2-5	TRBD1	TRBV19	TGTGCCAGTAGTCCGCAGGGGGCTCACGAGACCCAGTACTTC	CASSPQGAHETQYF
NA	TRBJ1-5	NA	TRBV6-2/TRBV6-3	TGTGCCAGCAGTTTTAGACAGACCTATCAGCCCCAGCATTTT	CASSFRQTYQPQHF
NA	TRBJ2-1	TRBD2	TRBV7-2	TGTGCCAGCAGCCTTAGCGGGAGGTCCTACAATGAGCAGTTCTTC	CASSLSGRSYNEQFF
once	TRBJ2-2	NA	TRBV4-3	TGCGCCAGCAGCCAAGATTTCAGGGGGAACACCGGGGAGCTGTTTTTT	CASSQDFRGNTGELFF
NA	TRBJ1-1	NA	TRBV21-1	TGTGCCAGCAGCAAAACCCCCGGGTATGGAACTGAAGCTTTCTTT	CASSKTPGYGTEAFF
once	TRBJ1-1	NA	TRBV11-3	TGTGCCAGCAGCCTGCGGGAGGAAGCTTTCTTT	CASSLREEAFF
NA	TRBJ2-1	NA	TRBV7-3	TGTGCCAGCAGTCCCCCGGGACAACAGAATGAGCAGTTCTTC	CASSPPGQQNEQFF
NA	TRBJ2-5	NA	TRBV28	TGTGCCAGCAGTTTACGACAGAAAGAGACCCAGTACTTC	CASSLRQKETQYF
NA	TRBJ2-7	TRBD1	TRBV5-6	TGTGCCAGCAGCTTGGCCAGGGGGACCTACGAGCAGTACTTC	CASSLARGTYEQYF
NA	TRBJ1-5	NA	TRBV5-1	TGCGCCAGCAGCGTCGGGGGTAGTGGCAATCAGCCCCAGCATTTT	CASSVGGSGNQPQHF
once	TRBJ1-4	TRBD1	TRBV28	TGTGCCAGCAGTTCTGGACAGGCCCCCGGTGAAAAACTGTTTTTT	CASSSGQAPGEKLFF
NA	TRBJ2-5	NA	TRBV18	TGTGCCAGCTCACCTGGCAGGCAGGGGACCCAGTACTTC	CASSPGRQGTQYF
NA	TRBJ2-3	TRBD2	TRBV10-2	TGCGCCAGCAGCGCCCCGACTAGCGCCATAGATACGCAGTATTTT	CASSAPTSAIDTQYF
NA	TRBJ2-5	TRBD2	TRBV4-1	TGCGCCAGCAGCCAAGATCGGGGGGATGAGACCCAGTACTTC	CASSQDRGDETQYF
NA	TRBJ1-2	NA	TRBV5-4	TGTGCCAGCAGCCCTCGAGACACGAACTATGGCTACACCTTC	CASSPRDTNYGYTF
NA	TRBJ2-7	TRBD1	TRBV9	TGTGCCAGCAGCGTAATGACAGGGGACGAGCAGTACTTC	CASSVMTGDEQYF
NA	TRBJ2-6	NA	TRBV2	TGTGCCAGCAGTGATCGGGGGGCGCAGTCTGGGGCCAACGTCCTGACTTTC	CASSDRGAQSGANVLTF
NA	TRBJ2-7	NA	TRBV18	TGTGCCAGCTCACCGGGGGGCTACGAGCAGTACTTC	CASSPGGYEQYF
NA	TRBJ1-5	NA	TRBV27	TGTGCCAGCAAAGCGGTGGCAGCTCTCCTCCCCAATCAGCCCCAGCATTTT	CASKAVAALLPNQPQHF
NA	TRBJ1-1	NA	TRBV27	TGTGCCAGCAGTTTCGGCAGTACAGTGGGCACTGAAGCTTTCTTT	CASSFGSTVGTEAFF
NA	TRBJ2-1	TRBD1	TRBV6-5	TGTGCCAGCCGTCACGTTGGGACAGGCCAGTTCTTC	CASRHVGTGQFF
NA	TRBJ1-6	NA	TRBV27	TGTGCCAGCAGTAACCCGGGGGGATTAAATTCACCCCTCCACTTT	CASSNPGGLNSPLHF
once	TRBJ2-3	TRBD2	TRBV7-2	TGTGCCAGCAGACCATCCCCTAATAGCGGGTGGGGCACAGATACGCAGTATTTT	CASRPSPNSGWGTDTQYF
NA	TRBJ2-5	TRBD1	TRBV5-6	TGTGCCAGCAGCTTGGGCAGGGGGGAGACCCAGTACTTC	CASSLGRGETQYF
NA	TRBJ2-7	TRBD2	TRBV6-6	TGTGCCAGCAGTTACGGACTAGCGGGAGAGCAGTACTTC	CASSYGLAGEQYF
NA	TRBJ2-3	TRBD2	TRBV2	TGTGCCAGCAGCGACGGACTAGCGGGAGGGACAGATACGCAGTATTTT	CASSDGLAGGTDTQYF
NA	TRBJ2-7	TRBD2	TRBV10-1	TGCGCCAGCAGTGGCGAGCGGGAGATCTACGAGCAGTACTTC	CASSGEREIYEQYF
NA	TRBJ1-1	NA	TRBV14	TGTGCCAGCAGCCACGGACTCAACACTGAAGCTTTCTTT	CASSHGLNTEAFF
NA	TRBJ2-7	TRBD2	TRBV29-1	TGCAGCGGGATTAGCGGGATTACCTACGAGCAGTACTTC	CSGISGITYEQYF
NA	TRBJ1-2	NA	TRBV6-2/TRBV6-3	TGTGCCAGCAGTTCCCCGGGATCTAACTATGGCTACACCTTC	CASSSPGSNYGYTF
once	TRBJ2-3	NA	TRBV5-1	TGCGCCAGCGCCCCCCAGGCTAGCACAGATACGCAGTATTTT	CASAPQASTDTQYF
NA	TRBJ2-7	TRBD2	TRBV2	TGTGCCAGCAGGAGGACTAGTGTGGCCGAGCAGTACTTC	CASRRTSVAEQYF
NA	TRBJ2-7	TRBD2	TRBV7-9	TGTGCCAGCGAGCGGGAGGGCGGAAGCTACGAGCAGTACTTC	CASEREGGSYEQYF
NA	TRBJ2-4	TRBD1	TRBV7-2	TGTGCCAGCAGCTTAGCGCAGGGACAGGGGGCCAAAAACATTCAGTACTTC	CASSLAQGQGAKNIQYF
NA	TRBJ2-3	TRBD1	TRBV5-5	TGTGCCAGCAGCTTGTCCCAGGACAGGGTTGGCACAGATACGCAGTATTTT	CASSLSQDRVGTDTQYF
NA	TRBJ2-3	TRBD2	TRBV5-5	TGTGCCAGCAGCACCGGACTAGCGCGCACAGATACGCAGTATTTT	CASSTGLARTDTQYF
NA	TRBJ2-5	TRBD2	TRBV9	TGTGCCAGCAGCGTCGGGGCGGGAGGGGGGACAGAGACCCAGTACTTC	CASSVGAGGGTETQYF
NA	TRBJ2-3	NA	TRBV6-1	TGTGCCAGCAGTGAAGTTTGGTCTGGGCAGAGCACAGATACGCAGTATTTT	CASSEVWSGQSTDTQYF
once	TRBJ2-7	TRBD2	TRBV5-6	TGTGCCAGCAGCTCAACGGGACTAGCGGGAGGGCTCGGCGAGCAGTACTTC	CASSSTGLAGGLGEQYF
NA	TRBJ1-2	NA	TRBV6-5	TGTGCCGCCCGGGGGGCTGGCTATGGCTACACCTTC	CAARGAGYGYTF
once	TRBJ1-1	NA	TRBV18	TGTGCCAGCTCACCGGGGGCCACAGCGAACACTGAAGCTTTCTTT	CASSPGATANTEAFF
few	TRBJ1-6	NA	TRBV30	TGTGCCTGGAGTGTACCCGGGTCGGGGTATAATTCACCCCTCCACTTT	CAWSVPGSGYNSPLHF
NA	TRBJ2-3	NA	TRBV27	TGTGCCAGCAGTTCTTATAGCACAGATACGCAGTATTTT	CASSSYSTDTQYF
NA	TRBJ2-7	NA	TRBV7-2	TGTGCCAGCCACCGGGTACAATCCTACGAGCAGTACTTC	CASHRVQSYEQYF
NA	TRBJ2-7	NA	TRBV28	TGTGCCAGCAACCCCCAGGGGCTAAGGAACGAGCAGTACTTC	CASNPQGLRNEQYF